This TCR beta chain was obtained from a study of T cell responses to AZD1222 COVID-19 vaccine (dated by TCRdb to the early 2020s). Turning to the overall study: AZD1222 recipients with second doses at about 4 weeks or about 12 weeks were pooled, because spike-specific TCR depth and breadth did not differ between schedules. A total of 230 to 250 trial participants underwent TCR sequencing, of whom 207 received two doses of AZD1222 and about 26 received two doses of the MenACWY control vaccine. Enrollment into the trials was organized by age into subgroups of 18-55, 56-69 and 70-plus years, and those subgroups contained roughly 150, 30 and 60 TCR-sequenced participants, respectively. Study-wide conclusions, independent of this receptor: Conclusions about previously exposed vaccinees are limited because only six or seven AZD1222 recipients were SARS-CoV-2 seropositive at baseline. Because no samples from the day 14 peak response were available, repertoires could be characterized only after the peak T cell response. After two AZD1222 doses, spike-specific TCR breadth and depth were significantly higher than at day 0 and than in MenACWY recipients. CD4 TCRs associated with the vaccine covered the entire spike protein, and the dominant responses were in regions 160-218 and 743-854. Epitopes outside the regions mutated in the B.1.351 and B.1.1.7 variants were reportedly recognized by nearly half of the unique spike-specific TCRs. In the small 56-69-year group, the increase in depth fell short of significance, most likely because of low power. Most participants were white British and females outnumbered males, and the authors suggested that clonal diversity may have been underestimated.

The CDR3 regions of human TCRbeta chains were analyzed by immunosequencing. Concerning the study's data processing: TCRs in the repertoires were matched against a reference library of SARS-CoV-2-specific TCRs that had been generated with the MIRA antigen-specificity platform. Breadth was defined as the fraction of unique TCRs that were SARS-CoV-2-associated, and depth was defined as the fraction of total T cells that were SARS-CoV-2-associated. Using the MIRA data, each spike-specific TCR was mapped to the spike region that the TCR reacts to and placed in a CD4 or CD8 class. Log10-transformed breadth and depth values were compared by one-way ANOVA with Sidak's multiple comparisons tests. TCRdb re-hosts the immuneACCESS table, in-frame sequences only. Its copies lack some clones; in the studies checked, an unresolved V gene accounts for under half of them, and the cause for the rest is not known. V, J and clone size reflect that table, while D and trimming were determined from the DNA. The sample data list 130,000 to 150,000 clones, and 75% to 95% of these were observed just once. The top ten constitute about 3% of the sample.

Interpreted using the paper, the time point label stands for: baseline before first vaccination. Samples from vaccinated people were obtained from the UK trials COV001 and COV002, which included a single-blind randomized controlled phase 2/3 trial of AZD1222 (ChAdOx1 nCoV-19) in healthy adults. For TCRbeta chain sequencing, PBMC samples from trial participants were taken at day 0 and at day 28 after the second dose. About this clone itself: The antigen it binds to is not known. No much larger clonotype is one base removed from it; base qualities were not supplied.

The receptor's source is an adult in good health. The sequences come from peripheral blood, collected on day 0 of AZD1222 vaccination.

CDR3 protein: CASSPSRLAGRSGELFF. The sequenced DNA: TGTGCCAGCAGTCCAAGTCGACTAGCGGGACGGTCCGGGGAGCTGTTTTTT. Here the chain combines TRBV6-2 or TRBV6-3 and TRBJ2-2, and 11 junction bases match TRBD2. Spanning cysteine to phenylalanine, the CDR3 consists of 17 amino acids. The only DNA kept is the CDR3, 51 bases in frame from the first base. The germline V gene specifies MNHEY as CDR1 and SVGEGT as CDR2. V and J are trimmed by 5 bases and 6 bases, and the gene matches miss 11 bases of the junction.